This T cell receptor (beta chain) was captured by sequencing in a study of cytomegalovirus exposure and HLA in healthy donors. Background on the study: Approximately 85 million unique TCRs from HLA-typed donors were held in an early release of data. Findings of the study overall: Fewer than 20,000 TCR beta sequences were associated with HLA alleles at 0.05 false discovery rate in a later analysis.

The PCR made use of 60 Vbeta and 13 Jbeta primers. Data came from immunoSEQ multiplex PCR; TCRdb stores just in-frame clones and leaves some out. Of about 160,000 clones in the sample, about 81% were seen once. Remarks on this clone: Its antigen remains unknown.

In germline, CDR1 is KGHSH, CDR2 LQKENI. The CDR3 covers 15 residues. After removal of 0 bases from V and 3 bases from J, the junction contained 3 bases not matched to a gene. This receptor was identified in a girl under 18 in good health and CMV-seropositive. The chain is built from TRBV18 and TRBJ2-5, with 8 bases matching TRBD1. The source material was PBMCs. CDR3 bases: TGTGCCAGCTCACCACCGGACAGGGTTAAAGAGACCCAGTACTTC. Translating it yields CASSPPDRVKETQYF. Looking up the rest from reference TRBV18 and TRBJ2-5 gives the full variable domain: NAGVMQNPRHLVRRRGQEARLRCSPMKGHSHVYWYRQLPEEGLKFMVYLQKENIIDESGMPKERFSAEFPKEGPSILRIQQVVRGDSAAYFCASSPPDRVKETQYFGPGTRLLVL.